The T cell receptor (beta chain) under discussion was sequenced for a study of blood T cell repertoires in COVID-19. About the study: Researchers got acute and convalescent COVID-19 samples from the United States, Italy and Spain.

Original handling: Nucleated cell counts were estimated from reference gene primer amplification. The repertoire was sequenced with immunoSEQ multiplex PCR; TCRdb's copy has only in-frame clones and lacks some. That table furnishes V, J and clone size, whereas the DNA furnished D and trimming. This sample yields approximately 200,000 clones, of which roughly 84% are seen a single time; 6.5% to 9.5% belongs to the top ten. Participants were aged about 18 to 100 years, lived in roughly 25 US areas, and enrolled virtually. Cohort 3 recovery required two negative PCRs, clearance, or symptom resolution. Looked up from germline, CDR1 is ENHRY and CDR2 is SYGVKD. The CDR3 is made up of 13 amino acids. V dropped 0 bases and J dropped 6 bases, with 9 bases sitting between them.

The chain has TRBV10-3 and TRBJ2-7; D possibly corresponds to TRBD2 (5 bases). This clonotype was obtained from a man in his forties who had recovered from COVID-19. Sequencing input: PBMCs or T cells enriched from blood (not recorded which). The CDR3 DNA reads as TGTGCCATCAGTGAGTCAAGTGGGAGCGAGCAGTACTTC. This gives the protein CAISESSGSEQYF.